This T cell receptor beta chain was sequenced in a study of blood T cell repertoires in COVID-19. Clones were read by immunoSEQ multiplex PCR, and TCRdb kept only the in-frame ones, dropping some. The sample carries about 120,000 clones, about 70% recorded once. Germline assignment: CDR1 SGHNT and CDR2 YYREEE (reference sequence). The CDR3 is made up of 15 amino acids. The germline V and J ends were trimmed by 4 bases and 6 bases, with 16 bases remaining between them. The sequencing input was peripheral blood. The chain has TRBV5-4 and TRBJ1-4; tentatively, D is TRBD1 (6 bases). This TCR was recovered from a woman aged 55-70 years with acute or convalescent COVID-19. CDR3 coding DNA: TGTGCCAGCAGCGATGACAGGCGGTGGGATGAAAAACTGTTTTTT. It is translated as CASSDDRRWDEKLFF.